These 21 T cell receptor beta chains came from one sample sequenced in a study of shared clonotypes between healthy human individuals. It was CD45RO-negative cells, positively selected for CCR7, that made up naive CD8 cells, with terminally differentiated effector memory CD45RA+ cells excluded. Generated by immunoSEQ multiplex PCR, the TCRdb table keeps only in-frame clones and is missing some. The sample lists millions of clones; approximately 94% were seen once. Sequenced material: naive CD8+ T cells sorted from blood. These receptors were obtained from a man aged 18 to 29 in good health.

V is TRBV2 and J is TRBJ1-1; a weak D match, TRBD1 (5 bases). The CDR3 consists of 14 residues. The V end lost 10 bases, the J end lost 4 bases, and 19 bases lay between the germline ends. In germline, CDR1 is SNHLY, CDR2 FYNNEI. CDR3 residues: CATTGFERVTEAFF. CDR3 in DNA: TGTGCCACTACAGGTTTTGAGCGGGTCACTGAAGCTTTCTTT. Supplemented by reference TRBV2 and TRBJ1-1, the full variable domain reads EPEVTQTPSHQVTQMGQEVILRCVPISNHLYFYWYRQILGQKVEFLVSFYNNEISEKSEIFDDQFSVERPDGSNFTLKIRSTKLEDSAMYFCATTGFERVTEAFFGQGTRLTVV.

The CDR3 sequence: CASSMGQGQETQYF. The CDR3 DNA reads TGCGCCAGCAGCATGGGACAGGGCCAAGAGACCCAGTACTTC. The chain carries TRBV5-1 and TRBJ2-5; TRBD1 matches at 9 bases. With 4 bases clipped from V and 1 base from J, the junction kept 2 bases outside the gene matches. CDR3 length: 14 amino acids. In germline, CDR1 is SGHRS, CDR2 YFSETQ.

The genes are TRBV27 and TRBJ2-7; 8 positions agree with TRBD1. Germline loops: CDR1 MNHEY, CDR2 SMNVEV (reference sequence). The CDR3 has 15 residues. V gave up 2 bases and J gave up 2 bases; unmatched junction bases: 5. CDR3 nucleotides: TGTGCCAGCAGTTTAGCAGGGGGCTACCCCTACGAGCAGTACTTC. Translation: CASSLAGGYPYEQYF.

The rearrangement uses TRBV5-5 and TRBJ1-1; 7 bases line up with TRBD1. This CDR3 spans 15 amino acids. V lost 2 bases, J lost 1 base, and 5 bases stayed unmatched. CDR1 and CDR2 (germline): SGHKS, YYEKEE (reference sequence). The CDR3 reads CASSFTTGTNTEAFF. CDR3 DNA sequence: TGTGCCAGCAGCTTCACGACAGGGACGAACACTGAAGCTTTCTTT. Full variable domain (remainder filled in from reference TRBV5-5 and TRBJ1-1): DAGVTQSPTHLIKTRGQQVTLRCSPISGHKSVSWYQQVLGQGPQFIFQYYEKEERGRGNFPDRFSARQFPNYSSELNVNALLLGDSALYLCASSFTTGTNTEAFFGQGTRLTVV.

The chain carries TRBV15 and TRBJ1-6; a weak D match, TRBD1 (6 bases). The germline V and J ends were trimmed by 0 bases and 10 bases, with 10 bases remaining between them. Germline CDR1 is LNHNV and CDR2 is YYDKDF (reference sequence). The CDR3 covers 14 residues. In nucleotides, the CDR3 is TGTGCCACCAGCAGAGAGTCAGGGGTATCACCCCTCCACTTT. Its translation is CATSRESGVSPLHF. The whole variable domain, remainder taken from reference TRBV15 and TRBJ1-6, is DAMVIQNPRYQVTQFGKPVTLSCSQTLNHNVMYWYQQKSSQAPKLLFHYYDKDFNNEADTPDNFQSRRPNTSFCFLDIRSPGLGDTAMYLCATSRESGVSPLHFGNGTRLTVT.

The chain employs TRBV23-1 and TRBJ1-2; no clear D gene. TRBV23-1 is assigned to the ORF class and has an uncertain function. The CDR3 is made up of 13 amino acids. V lost 0 bases and J 6 bases, leaving 8 bases between the germline ends. The CDR3 nucleotides are TGCGCCAGCAGTCAATCTTGGATTCATGGCTACACCTTC. Encoded protein: CASSQSWIHGYTF.

The chain joins TRBV15 to TRBJ1-2; D possibly corresponds to TRBD1 (5 bases). From germline, CDR1 is LNHNV and CDR2 YYDKDF (reference sequence). The V end lost 8 bases, the J end lost 3 bases, and 13 bases lay between the germline ends. There are 13 residues in the CDR3. The CDR3 reads CATGTGTDYGYTF. The CDR3 nucleotides are TGTGCCACCGGGACCGGGACGGACTATGGCTACACCTTC.

This chain uses TRBV7-9 with TRBJ1-1; tentatively, D is TRBD1 (6 bases). The length of the CDR3 is 15 residues. Trimming took off 5 bases at V and 0 bases at J, with 13 bases between the two ends. Germline loops: CDR1 SEHNR, CDR2 FQNEAQ (reference sequence). CDR3 region: CASSEVQGMNTEAFF. The CDR3 nucleotides are TGTGCCAGCAGCGAAGTTCAGGGGATGAACACTGAAGCTTTCTTT.

This clone came up once. Since a much larger clone is just one base distant, this may be a read error. The same CDR3 can be traced to other DNA sequences in this sample. The chain joins TRBV7-3 to TRBJ2-7, with TRBD1 matching over 7 bases. J gave up 2 bases and V 2 bases, and 3 bases lay outside the gene matches. Germline CDR1 is SGHTA and CDR2 is FQGTGA. This CDR3 region has 14 residues. CDR3 in DNA: TGTGCCAGCAGCTTAGGGCAGGGGGCCTACGAGCAGTACTTC. The encoded protein is CASSLGQGAYEQYF.

The chain recombines TRBV5-3 with TRBJ1-4; D is unresolved. TRBV5-3 is an ORF, and what it does is uncertain. This CDR3 spans 14 amino acids. V was pared by 0 bases and J by 10 bases, with 13 bases between. CDR3 in amino acids: CARSLGIGVGKLFF. In DNA, the CDR3 is TGTGCCAGAAGCTTGGGAATAGGTGTGGGAAAACTGTTTTTT.

This clone was counted between two and nine times. The junction differs from germline at one of its ends, possibly a read error. The J gene is TRBJ1-1, the V gene TRBV30; maybe TRBD1 (5 bases). The germline gives CDR1 GTSNPN, CDR2 SVGIG (reference sequence). This CDR3 spans 11 amino acids. As DNA, the CDR3 is TGTGTCTGGACTGTTTACAGGGAAGCTTTCTTT. Translation: CVWTVYREAFF.

This clone was detected once. The chain couples TRBV7-6 to TRBJ1-6; D gene unclear. Germline V gene sequence: CDR1 SGHVS, CDR2 FNYEAQ. V was shortened by 3 bases and J by 7 bases, with 10 bases between the two germline ends. The CDR3 spans 14 residues. Here the CDR3 reads CASSLEVGNSPLHF. The CDR3 region has the DNA TGTGCCAGCAGCTTGGAGGTGGGAAATTCACCCCTCCACTTT.

The V call is TRBV7-3, the J call TRBJ1-1; tentatively, D is TRBD1 (5 bases). The germline CDR1 and CDR2 sequences are SGHTA and FQGTGA. Trimming took off 1 base at V and 5 bases at J, with 8 bases between the two ends. This CDR3 region has 13 residues. As DNA, the CDR3 is TGTGCCAGCAGCTTAAGCTGGGGGACTGAAGCTTTCTTT. Translation: CASSLSWGTEAFF.

This sequence joins TRBV15 and TRBJ2-2; no firm D call. Per germline, CDR1 LNHNV and CDR2 YYDKDF (reference sequence). V dropped 5 bases and J dropped 0 bases, with 7 bases sitting between them. CDR3 length equals 14 residues. CDR3 DNA: TGTGCCACCAGCGAGGCTTCGAACACCGGGGAGCTGTTTTTT. This sequence encodes CATSEASNTGELFF.

A note on this clone: The same CDR3 also results from other DNA sequences found in this sample. The rearrangement uses TRBV13 and TRBJ2-7; 12 bases agree with TRBD2. The CDR3 has 16 residues. Germline loops: CDR1 PRHDT, CDR2 FYEKMQ (reference sequence). The V and J ends lost 4 bases and 3 bases, in that order; junction bases with no gene match: 7. The CDR3 nucleotides are TGTGCCAGCAGCTCGCTCGGACTAGCGGGAAGCTACGAGCAGTACTTC. Translation: CASSSLGLAGSYEQYF.

This rearrangement joins TRBV4-3 to TRBJ2-2; maybe TRBD1 (5 bases). CDR1 LGHNA and CDR2 YSLEER come from the germline V gene. Trimming removed 5 bases from V and 3 bases from J, with 7 bases in between. The CDR3 covers 13 residues. CDR3 DNA sequence: TGCGCCAGCAGCACAGGAGACACCGGGGAGCTGTTTTTT. This encodes CASSTGDTGELFF.

This chain uses TRBV5-4 with TRBJ2-7, with 7 bases matching TRBD2. The CDR3 is made up of 15 amino acids. The V gene's germline CDR1 is SGHNT and CDR2 YYREEE (reference sequence). V gave up 4 bases and J gave up 3 bases; unmatched junction bases: 10. CDR3 region: CASSPGGGQYYEQYF. CDR3 nucleotide sequence: TGTGCCAGCAGCCCGGGGGGTGGGCAGTACTACGAGCAGTACTTC.

This clone was picked up one time. This chain connects TRBV10-3 to TRBJ2-7, with D possibly being TRBD2 (6 bases). Germline V gene lookup returns CDR1 ENHRY and CDR2 SYGVKD. The CDR3 is 14 amino acids. Trimming pared 8 bases from V and 6 bases from J, leaving 20 bases between. The CDR3 loop reads CAIAVKRERGEQYF. The CDR3 DNA is TGTGCCATCGCTGTCAAACGGGAGAGGGGCGAGCAGTACTTC.

The chain carries TRBV19 and TRBJ1-1; 7 bases are shared with TRBD1. In germline, CDR1 is LNHDA, CDR2 SQIVND (reference sequence). After removal of 5 bases from V and 0 bases from J, the junction contained 12 bases not matched to a gene. The CDR3 is made up of 17 amino acids. CDR3 amino acids: CASSVPRDSLLNTEAFF. The CDR3, as DNA: TGTGCCAGTAGTGTACCCCGGGACAGCCTCTTGAACACTGAAGCTTTCTTT.

A few counts support this clone. V and J are TRBV7-9 and TRBJ1-5; D is unclear. Germline loops: CDR1 SEHNR, CDR2 FQNEAQ (reference sequence). Trimming pared 4 bases from V and 6 bases from J, leaving 7 bases between. The CDR3 consists of 12 residues. The CDR3 reads CASSSGVQPQHF. DNA for the CDR3: TGTGCCAGCAGCTCGGGAGTTCAGCCCCAGCATTTT.

The chain recombines TRBV30 with TRBJ2-7, with 8 bases matching TRBD1. The germline V gene encodes CDR1 GTSNPN and CDR2 SVGIG (reference sequence). There are 13 residues in the CDR3. With V trimmed by 2 bases and J by 4 bases, 4 bases remained unmatched. In nucleotides, the CDR3 is TGTGCCTGGAGTTCGACAGGGGAGTACGAGCAGTACTTC. It translates to CAWSSTGEYEQYF.